These 16 T cell receptor beta chains came from one sample sequenced in a study of blood T cell repertoires in COVID-19. Clones were sequenced by immunoSEQ multiplex PCR, and TCRdb holds only the in-frame ones, with some missing. This sample has some 140,000 clones, with 88% found just once. The source material was peripheral blood. Every receptor here comes from an older man with active COVID-19.

The chain carries TRBV24-1 and TRBJ2-1; 8 bases match TRBD2. The V segment lost 11 bases and the J segment 1 base; nucleotides outside the gene matches: 6. The CDR3 runs 14 residues. Germline V lookup: CDR1 KGHDR, CDR2 SFDVKD. CDR3 in amino acids: CAISRGGSYNEQFF. CDR3 DNA sequence: TGTGCCATCTCTCGGGGGGGTTCCTACAATGAGCAGTTCTTC.

The J gene is TRBJ2-7, the V gene TRBV24-1; 8 bases are a match to TRBD2. Germline lookup yields CDR1 KGHDR and CDR2 SFDVKD. The CDR3 has 15 amino acids. The V segment lost 0 bases and the J segment 5 bases; nucleotides outside the gene matches: 5. The chain's CDR3 is CATSDLEAGVHEQYF. The CDR3, as DNA: TGTGCCACCAGTGATTTGGAAGCGGGGGTTCACGAGCAGTACTTC.

The chain uses TRBV5-6 and TRBJ1-2, with TRBD1 matching 8 bases. Trimming at V came to 3 bases and at J to 2 bases, leaving 3 bases not matched to a gene. Germline lookup yields CDR1 SGHDT and CDR2 YYEEEE. CDR3 length equals 14 residues. Here the CDR3 reads CASSYGQGNYGYTF. In DNA, the CDR3 is TGTGCCAGCAGCTACGGACAGGGAAACTATGGCTACACCTTC. Supplemented by reference TRBV5-6 and TRBJ1-2, the full variable domain reads DAGVTQSPTHLIKTRGQQVTLRCSPKSGHDTVSWYQQALGQGPQFIFQYYEEEERQRGNFPDRFSGHQFPNYSSELNVNALLLGDSALYLCASSYGQGNYGYTFGSGTRLTVV.

The chain employs TRBV6-5 and TRBJ2-7; maybe TRBD1 (7 bases). The CDR3 consists of 12 residues. Germline V gene lookup returns CDR1 MNHEY and CDR2 SVGAGI. The V end lost 6 bases, the J end lost 11 bases, and 17 bases lay between the germline ends. The CDR3 DNA reads TGTGCCAGCAGCCCAAAGGGCAGGGGGGAGTACTTC. Amino acid sequence: CASSPKGRGEYF.

This chain uses TRBV5-1 with TRBJ2-3, with 9 bases lining up with TRBD2. Germline V gene lookup returns CDR1 SGHRS and CDR2 YFSETQ. After removal of 2 bases from V and 5 bases from J, the junction contained 3 bases not matched to a gene. The CDR3 is 14 amino acids. The CDR3 reads CASSFGLARDTQYF. As DNA, the CDR3 is TGCGCCAGCAGCTTCGGACTAGCGCGAGATACGCAGTATTTT. The whole variable domain, filled in from reference TRBV5-1 and TRBJ2-3, reads KAGVTQTPRYLIKTRGQQVTLSCSPISGHRSVSWYQQTPGQGLQFLFEYFSETQRNKGNFPGRFSGRQFSNSRSEMNVSTLELGDSALYLCASSFGLARDTQYFGPGTRLTVL.

The rearrangement joins TRBV5-1 to TRBJ2-5; a possible D gene is TRBD2 (6 bases). The V end was cut by 1 base, the J end by 2 bases, with 9 bases between. The CDR3 totals 14 residues. CDR1 and CDR2 (germline): SGHRS, YFSETQ. The CDR3 sequence is CASSLTSWQETQYF. The CDR3 DNA is TGCGCCAGCAGCTTGACTAGCTGGCAAGAGACCCAGTACTTC.

The V gene is TRBV19, the J gene TRBJ2-1; D may be TRBD1 (6 bases). The V end lost 5 bases, the J end lost 0 bases, and 14 bases lay between the germline ends. CDR1 is LNHDA and CDR2 is SQIVND in the germline V gene (reference sequence). The CDR3 is made up of 16 amino acids. Here the CDR3 DNA reads TGTGCCAGTAGTCCCGGACAGTACAACTCCTACAATGAGCAGTTCTTC. Protein: CASSPGQYNSYNEQFF. The entire variable domain, with the rest obtained from reference TRBV19 and TRBJ2-1, is as follows: DGGITQSPKYLFRKEGQNVTLSCEQNLNHDAMYWYRQDPGQGLRLIYYSQIVNDFQKGDIAEGYSVSREKKESFPLTVTSAQKNPTAFYLCASSPGQYNSYNEQFFGPGTRLTVL.

The rearrangement joins TRBV3-1 (or the pseudogene TRBV3-2) to TRBJ2-1; 14 nucleotides agree with TRBD2. The germline V gene has CDR1 LGHDT and CDR2 YNNKEL (reference sequence). V shed 8 bases, J shed 7 bases, and the junction held 4 bases outside the gene matches. This CDR3 is built from 14 residues. CDR3 protein: CASSTSGRGNEQFF. The CDR3 nucleotides are TGTGCCAGCTCGACTAGCGGGAGGGGGAATGAGCAGTTCTTC.

The chain joins TRBV6-6 to TRBJ2-7; 10 positions agree with TRBD2. This CDR3 has 16 amino acids. The ends lost 4 bases at V and 6 bases at J; junction bases unmatched: 12. The germline V gene encodes CDR1 MNHNY and CDR2 SVGAGI (reference sequence). CDR3 residues: CASSFLAGESAGEQYF. The DNA of the CDR3 is TGTGCCAGCAGTTTTCTAGCGGGAGAGTCGGCGGGCGAGCAGTACTTC.

For the CDR3, the DNA is TGTGCCAGCAGTTACGGGACAGGGAGCTCCTACGAGCAGTACTTC. Translated, it gives CASSYGTGSSYEQYF. V usage is TRBV6-5 and J usage is TRBJ2-7; TRBD1 agrees at 9 bases. The CDR3 runs to 15 residues. Trimming at V came to 2 bases and at J to 0 bases, leaving 2 bases not matched to a gene. Germline V gene sequence: CDR1 MNHEY, CDR2 SVGAGI.

This chain joins TRBV24-1 and TRBJ1-5, with 9 bases identical to TRBD1. The CDR3 has 16 residues. Per the germline V gene, CDR1 is KGHDR and CDR2 is SFDVKD. The junction had 9 bases not matched to a gene; V was cut back by 4 bases and J by 6 bases. CDR3 sequence (DNA): TGTGCCACCAGTGACCCCGGGACAGGGAGTTTTCAGCCCCAGCATTTT. It yields the protein CATSDPGTGSFQPQHF.

The gene calls are TRBV11-2 and TRBJ2-5; TRBD2 agrees at 7 bases. Germline V gene lookup returns CDR1 SGHAT and CDR2 FQNNGV. This CDR3 is 13 amino acids long. V gave up 1 base and J gave up 8 bases; unmatched junction bases: 4. The CDR3 loop reads CASSLGAAGTQYF. The DNA for the CDR3 is TGTGCCAGCAGCTTAGGTGCAGCGGGAACCCAGTACTTC.

The chain carries TRBV27 and TRBJ2-1; 8 nucleotides align to TRBD1. The germline CDR1 and CDR2 sequences are MNHEY and SMNVEV (reference sequence). This CDR3 spans 16 amino acids. J lost 5 bases, V lost 5 bases, and 11 bases had no gene match. DNA of the CDR3: TGTGCCAGCAGTCCCCTTGGACAGGGTGGAAACAATGAGCAGTTCTTC. Protein sequence: CASSPLGQGGNNEQFF.

This sequence joins TRBV7-2 and TRBJ2-6; tentatively, D is TRBD1 (6 bases). Germline loops: CDR1 SGHTA, CDR2 FQGNSA. The CDR3 has 15 amino acids. Trimming took 3 bases from V and 3 from J, leaving 9 bases between them. CDR3 DNA: TGTGCCAGCAGCTTCACAGGGCTTGGGGCCAACGTCCTGACTTTC. Residues: CASSFTGLGANVLTF.

V gene TRBV28 combines with J gene TRBJ1-2, with TRBD1 matching over 8 bases. CDR3 size: 15 residues. J lost 4 bases, V lost 7 bases, and 11 bases had no gene match. Germline-derived CDR1 and CDR2 are MDHEN and SYDVKM. The CDR3 DNA follows: TGTGCCAGCAACGTATCAGGGGGCGCTGGCTATGGCTACACCTTC. This codes for CASNVSGGAGYGYTF.

The chain recombines TRBV12-3 or TRBV12-4 with TRBJ1-4; D is undetermined. Trimming took 3 bases from V and 4 from J, leaving 6 bases between them. The CDR3 runs 13 residues. CDR3 nucleotides: TGTGCCAGCAGTTTTTCTTATAATGAAAAACTGTTTTTT. Residues: CASSFSYNEKLFF.